What follows are 11 T cell receptor beta chains derived from one specimen sequenced in a study of T cell responses to AZD1222 COVID-19 vaccine. Some clones are missing from TCRdb's copy, which holds only in-frame ones; the method was immunoSEQ multiplex PCR. In the table there are about 140,000 clones, 85% to 90% of which are singletons. The material was peripheral blood, obtained on day 0 of AZD1222 vaccination. These receptors were taken from an adult in good health.

The rearrangement uses TRBV3-1 (or the pseudogene TRBV3-2) and TRBJ2-1; unclear D gene. CDR1 and CDR2 from the germline V gene are LGHDT and YNNKEL (reference sequence). This CDR3 region has 13 residues. V was shortened by 1 base and J by 6 bases, with 7 bases between the two germline ends. DNA of the CDR3: TGTGCCAGCAGCCAAGTGGCCAGCAATGAGCAGTTCTTC. This codes for CASSQVASNEQFF.

The V and J genes are TRBV28 and TRBJ2-7; TRBD2 matches at 11 bases. The V gene's germline CDR1 is MDHEN and CDR2 SYDVKM. The CDR3 is 17 amino acids. Trimming took 5 bases from V and 5 from J; bases not matched to a gene: 14. CDR3 nucleotides: TGTGCCAGCAGTCCGAGACTAGCGGGAAATACTTTGCACGAGCAGTACTTC. This encodes CASSPRLAGNTLHEQYF. The full variable domain, with the rest looked up from reference TRBV28 and TRBJ2-7, is DVKVTQSSRYLVKRTGEKVFLECVQDMDHENMFWYRQDPGLGLRLIYFSYDVKMKEKGDIPEGYSVSREKKERFSLILESASTNQTSMYLCASSPRLAGNTLHEQYFGPGTRLTVT.

The J gene is TRBJ2-7, the V gene TRBV7-8; a possible D gene is TRBD2 (5 bases). CDR3 length: 12 residues. The germline V gene encodes CDR1 SGHVS and CDR2 FQNEAQ. Trimming cost V 5 bases and J 6 bases, with 11 bases left between them. CDR3 in amino acids: CASSRSGLEQYF. In nucleotides, the CDR3 is TGTGCCAGCAGCCGAAGCGGTCTCGAGCAGTACTTC.

This clone was detected once. The genes are TRBV19 and TRBJ1-1, with D uncertain. This CDR3 has 12 amino acids. The V end was cut by 2 bases, the J end by 2 bases, with 3 bases between. Per germline, CDR1 LNHDA and CDR2 SQIVND (reference sequence). CDR3 in DNA: TGTGCCAGTAGTATACTTAACACTGAAGCTTTCTTT. Its translation is CASSILNTEAFF.

V usage is TRBV7-9 and J usage is TRBJ1-6, with D unresolved. V gave up 3 bases and J gave up 7 bases, with 7 bases separating them. The length of the CDR3 is 13 residues. Germline-derived CDR1 and CDR2 are SEHNR and FQNEAQ (reference sequence). The CDR3 DNA reads as TGTGCCAGCAGCTTGGAAGGCAATTCACCCCTCCACTTT. It yields the protein CASSLEGNSPLHF.

The rearrangement joins TRBV28 to TRBJ1-3, with D possibly TRBD1 on 5 matching bases. CDR3 length: 15 residues. Germline CDR1 reads MDHEN; CDR2 reads SYDVKM. Trimming shortened V by 5 bases and J by 8 bases, and 19 bases separated the two germline ends. Here the CDR3 reads CASSLPGSILDTIYF. The CDR3 nucleotides are TGTGCCAGCAGTCTCCCAGGGTCCATCTTGGACACCATATATTTT. The full variable domain, with the rest looked up from reference TRBV28 and TRBJ1-3, is DVKVTQSSRYLVKRTGEKVFLECVQDMDHENMFWYRQDPGLGLRLIYFSYDVKMKEKGDIPEGYSVSREKKERFSLILESASTNQTSMYLCASSLPGSILDTIYFGEGSWLTVV.

The count of this clone is one. The chain carries TRBV19 and TRBJ2-7, with D possibly being TRBD1 (6 bases). The V gene lost 6 bases and the J gene lost 0 bases, with 18 bases spanning the gap. The CDR3 covers 16 residues. Germline V gene data show CDR1 as LNHDA and CDR2 as SQIVND (reference sequence). CDR3 loop: CASSNPWDIVSYEQYF. CDR3 DNA: TGTGCCAGTAGCAACCCCTGGGACATCGTCTCCTACGAGCAGTACTTC.

The chain links TRBV21-1 to TRBJ1-4. TRBV21-1 is shown as a pseudogene. The CDR3 covers 18 residues. Here the CDR3 reads CASSNYSRGGFVNEKLFF. The CDR3 DNA reads as TGTGCCAGCAGCAATTACAGTAGGGGGGGTTTCGTTAATGAAAAACTGTTTTTT.

The gene calls are TRBV2 and TRBJ1-2; D gene unclear. The CDR3 loop spans 15 amino acids. Trimming shortened V by 6 bases and J by 0 bases, and 14 bases separated the two germline ends. CDR1 and CDR2 from the germline V gene are SNHLY and FYNNEI. In DNA form, the CDR3 reads TGTGCCAGCAGCGCAATCACATTAGCTAACTATGGCTACACCTTC. Translation gives CASSAITLANYGYTF.

This rearrangement joins TRBV6-5 to TRBJ1-5; no clear D. CDR1 is MNHEY, CDR2 SVGAGI, per germline. Trimming stripped 2 bases from V and 1 base from J, with 6 bases between. The CDR3 runs 14 residues. The CDR3: CASSYAGSNQPQHF. CDR3 coding DNA: TGTGCCAGCAGTTACGCGGGCAGCAATCAGCCCCAGCATTTT.

The table lists this clone with a few counts. The J gene is TRBJ2-7, the V gene TRBV7-9, with D possibly TRBD1 on 5 matching bases. The germline gives CDR1 SEHNR, CDR2 FQNEAQ (reference sequence). V dropped 9 bases and J dropped 5 bases, with 14 bases sitting between them. This CDR3 is 12 amino acids long. As DNA, the CDR3 is TGTGCCAGTACAGGTGAGAAGGACGAGCAGTACTTC. As protein: CASTGEKDEQYF.